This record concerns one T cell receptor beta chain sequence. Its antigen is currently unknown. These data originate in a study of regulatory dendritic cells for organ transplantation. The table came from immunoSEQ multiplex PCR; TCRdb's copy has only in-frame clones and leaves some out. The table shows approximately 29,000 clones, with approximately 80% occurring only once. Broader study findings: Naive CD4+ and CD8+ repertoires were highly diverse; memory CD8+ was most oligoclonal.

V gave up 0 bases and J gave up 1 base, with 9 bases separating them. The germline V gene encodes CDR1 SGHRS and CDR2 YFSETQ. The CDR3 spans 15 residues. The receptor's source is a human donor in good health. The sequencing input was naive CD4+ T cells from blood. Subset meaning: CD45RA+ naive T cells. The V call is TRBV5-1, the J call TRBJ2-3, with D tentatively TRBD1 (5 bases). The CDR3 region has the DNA TGCGCCAGCAGCTTGGAGGTCAGGGGCACAGATACGCAGTATTTT. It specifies CASSLEVRGTDTQYF.